This T cell receptor (beta chain) emerged from a study of T cells in Graves' hyperthyroidism and ophthalmopathy. In the study overall: Sampling of peripheral blood happened at initial diagnosis, prior to any treatment.

The CDR3 runs to 14 residues. Trimming at V came to 6 bases and at J to 1 base, leaving 5 bases not matched to a gene. The germline V gene has CDR1 MDHEN and CDR2 SYDVKM. A lack of ophthalmopathy progression within 18 months defined stable Graves' hyperthyroidism. Patients between 18 and 65 years old had hyperthyroidism, newly diagnosed and lasting under 2 months. There were TCR beta CDR3 regions amplified from RNA transcripts. The HTBI primer set drove a first-round RT-PCR of the TCR CDR3. One entry per CDR3 protein results from TCRdb running MiXCR on the multiplex PCR reads. This table holds a few hundred thousand distinct CDR3 sequences, approximately 25% found once. The table lists this clonotype with many counts.

V gene TRBV28 combines with J gene TRBJ1-1; 7 bases match TRBD1. The specimen was blood. The clonotype comes from a man aged 50 or older with Graves' hyperthyroidism. The CDR3 sequence: CASSNRGKNTEAFF. CDR3 coding DNA: TGTGCCAGCAGCAACAGGGGAAAGAACACTGAAGCTTTCTTT.